This is a list of T cell receptor beta chains from one sample in a study of CD8 T cells in ankylosing spondylitis. TCRdb re-analysed the 5' RACE reads in MiXCR, keeping a single row per CDR3 protein. The sample has about 140,000 distinct CDR3 sequences, about 7% seen once. The sample consisted of blood, either unsorted or a sorted T cell fraction (not recorded which). The receptors stem from a female donor with ankylosing spondylitis or in good health (not recorded which). Each CDR3 is given with its conserved first and last residue. A D gene is named only where the DNA matches it firmly. Only some rows state a clone size, as once, few, many or a class for expanded clones.

many	TRBV15	-	TRBJ2-5	TGTGCCACCAGCAGAGATAAGGCCTTAGGGGGAGAGACCCAGTACTTC	CATSRDKALGGETQYF
many	TRBV28	TRBD1	TRBJ2-2	TGTGCCAGCAGTGAATGGACAGGGACCGGGGAGCTGTTTTTT	CASSEWTGTGELFF
many	TRBV12-3/TRBV12-4	-	TRBJ1-3	TGTGCCAGCAGTTTAGGCGTGGAGTTCTCTGGAAACACCATATATTTT	CASSLGVEFSGNTIYF
many	TRBV7-9	TRBD1	TRBJ2-1	TGTGCCAGCAGCTTAGCCCCCAGGGGGGAGCAGTTCTTC	CASSLAPRGEQFF
many	TRBV6-6	-	TRBJ1-1	TGTGCCAGCAGTTACTATGGGAACACTGAAGCTTTCTTT	CASSYYGNTEAFF
-	TRBV7-3	TRBD1	TRBJ2-5	TGTGCCAGCAGCGCAACAGGGGCAGAGGGAGAGACCCAGTACTTC	CASSATGAEGETQYF
-	TRBV18	-	TRBJ2-5	TGTGCCAGCTCACCACGGCAGAGGGAGACCCAGTACTTC	CASSPRQRETQYF
many	TRBV10-3	TRBD2	TRBJ2-1	TGTGCCATCAGTGAGGCGGCTAGCGGGTCTTCCAATGAGCAGTTCTTC	CAISEAASGSSNEQFF
-	TRBV7-8	-	TRBJ2-1	TGTGCCAGCAGCCCCCGACAAAAAACTGGCTATGAGCAGTTCTTC	CASSPRQKTGYEQFF
-	TRBV4-2	-	TRBJ2-7	TGTGCCAGCAGCCTCGGACAGCCCTGCGAGCAGTACTTC	CASSLGQPCEQYF
many	TRBV2	-	TRBJ2-7	TGTGCCAGCAGCCACAGGGTAGAAGAGCAGTACTTC	CASSHRVEEQYF
many	TRBV18	TRBD1	TRBJ1-1	TGTGCCAGCTCACCAACGACTCTGACAGGGGGCTTGAACACTGAAGCTTTCTTT	CASSPTTLTGGLNTEAFF
many	TRBV5-1	-	TRBJ2-3	TGCGCCAGCGCCAAGGAGGGTCGGGGGCCAGATACGCAGTATTTT	CASAKEGRGPDTQYF
few	TRBV6-6	-	TRBJ2-7	TGTGCCAGCAACCGGGACGGAACCTACGAGCAGTACTTC	CASNRDGTYEQYF
many	TRBV5-1	-	TRBJ2-1	TGCGCCAGCAGCCAGATCCGGGGCCTCAACAATGAGCAGTTCTTC	CASSQIRGLNNEQFF
many	TRBV5-1	-	TRBJ2-1	TGCGCCAGCAGCTATCATAGCCAGGGTCCCAACAATGAGCAGTTCTTC	CASSYHSQGPNNEQFF
many	TRBV7-2	TRBD1	TRBJ1-2	TGTGCCAGCAGCCAAGACCGGGACAGTATCTATGGCTACACCTTC	CASSQDRDSIYGYTF
many	TRBV10-3	TRBD1	TRBJ1-2	TGTGCCATCCACTCCACGACAGGGAGATCGGGCGGCTACACCTTC	CAIHSTTGRSGGYTF
many	TRBV12-3/TRBV12-4	-	TRBJ1-5	TGTGCCAGCTCTCCAAAACCAAATCAGCCCCAGCATTTT	CASSPKPNQPQHF
many	TRBV5-1	TRBD1	TRBJ1-2	TGCGCCAGCAGCTTGGAGACAGGGAACTATGGCTACACCTTC	CASSLETGNYGYTF
many	TRBV6-1	TRBD1	TRBJ2-1	TGTGCCAGCAGTGAAGGGACAGGGCGCAACAATGAGCAGTTCTTC	CASSEGTGRNNEQFF
many	TRBV20-1	TRBD1	TRBJ1-6	TGCAGTGCTAGAGATCCACCGGGACAGGGTTTAAGTCCACTCCACTTT	CSARDPPGQGLSPLHF
-	TRBV20-1	-	TRBJ1-3	TGCAGTGCCAGATTGGGGGGGAACTCTGGAAACACCATATATTTT	CSARLGGNSGNTIYF
-	TRBV5-1	TRBD1	TRBJ1-2	TGCGCCAGCAGCTTGGGGGCAGGGGGAGACTATGGCTACACCTTC	CASSLGAGGDYGYTF
many	TRBV5-1	-	TRBJ1-3	TGCGCCAGCAGCTTGGAGGCGGTGTCTGGAAACACCATATATTTT	CASSLEAVSGNTIYF
many	TRBV4-3	-	TRBJ2-5	TGCGCCAGCAGCCAAGAATGGGGGCGAGAGACCCAGTACTTC	CASSQEWGRETQYF
many	TRBV12-3/TRBV12-4	TRBD1	TRBJ1-2	TGTGCCAGCAGTTCAAGGACAGGGTACGGCTACACCTTC	CASSSRTGYGYTF
many	TRBV29-1	-	TRBJ1-2	TGCAGCGTTCCGGGTGGGGGCGGTTATGGCTACACCTTC	CSVPGGGGYGYTF
many	TRBV30	-	TRBJ1-1	TGTGCCTGGAGTCCATGGGAGGTTCTAAACACTGAAGCTTTCTTT	CAWSPWEVLNTEAFF
many	TRBV5-1	-	TRBJ2-1	TGCGCCAGCAGCTTGGGCTCCAGCGGGCCCTACAATGAGCAGTTCTTC	CASSLGSSGPYNEQFF
many	TRBV29-1	TRBD1	TRBJ1-1	TGCAGCGTCCGGACAGGGGGCGTTGTTATGAACACTGAAGCTTTCTTT	CSVRTGGVVMNTEAFF
many	TRBV6-1	-	TRBJ2-3	TGTGCCAGCACCCCAGCCGGGGTCGGTACGCAGTATTTT	CASTPAGVGTQYF
-	TRBV21-1	-	TRBJ1-1	TGTGCCAGCAGCAAGAAGTCTGGACAGCCACTCATGAACACTGAAGCTTTCTTT	CASSKKSGQPLMNTEAFF
-	TRBV7-9	-	TRBJ2-1	TGTGCCAGCAGCTTAGCGCAAGGGCCCAATGAGCAGTTCTTC	CASSLAQGPNEQFF
many	TRBV18	TRBD2	TRBJ2-3	TGTGCCAGCTCACCTAGTCTAGCGGGGCTTGGAGATACGCAGTATTTT	CASSPSLAGLGDTQYF
many	TRBV10-3	-	TRBJ2-7	TGTGCCATCAGTGAAGGGAACCCACCGACGCAGTACTTC	CAISEGNPPTQYF
many	TRBV9	-	TRBJ1-3	TGTGCCAGCAGCGGAACTTCTGGACAGTGGGCTTTTGGAAACACCATATATTTT	CASSGTSGQWAFGNTIYF
many	TRBV12-3/TRBV12-4	-	TRBJ1-5	TGTGCCAGCCGAGAGGGGAGCAATCAGCCCCAGCATTTT	CASREGSNQPQHF
many	TRBV9	-	TRBJ1-1	TGTGCCAGCAGCGCGGCGAGAGACCACACTGAAGCTTTCTTT	CASSAARDHTEAFF
-	TRBV6-1	-	TRBJ2-2	TGTGCCAGCACCGGACCGTTGTTTGGGGAGCTGTTTTTT	CASTGPLFGELFF
many	TRBV5-1	-	TRBJ1-2	TGCGCCAGCAGCTTGGAGGAAGGGACCTATGGCTACACCTTC	CASSLEEGTYGYTF
many	TRBV19	-	TRBJ2-1	TGTGCCAGTACCATCGACCTGGGGAAGGATGAGCAGTTCTTC	CASTIDLGKDEQFF
many	TRBV7-6	-	TRBJ1-2	TGTGCCAGCAGCTTATACAGTAACTATGGCTACACCTTC	CASSLYSNYGYTF
-	TRBV5-1	TRBD2	TRBJ2-1	TGCGCCAGCAGCTCGACTAGCGGGGGGGCCTCCTACAATGAGCAGTTCTTC	CASSSTSGGASYNEQFF
many	TRBV12-3/TRBV12-4	-	TRBJ2-7	TGTGCCAGCAGTTTTAGGACAGACCCCTACGAGCAGTACTTC	CASSFRTDPYEQYF
many	TRBV12-3/TRBV12-4	TRBD1	TRBJ2-1	TGTGCCAGCAGTTTAAGCTCGATTAGGACAGGGAAGGGTGAGCAGTTCTTC	CASSLSSIRTGKGEQFF
few	TRBV27	TRBD2	TRBJ2-1	TGTGCCAGCACCACGGCCAGGACTAGCGCAAATGAGCAGTTCTTC	CASTTARTSANEQFF
many	TRBV4-1	-	TRBJ1-6	TGCGCCAGCAGCCGAGAACAGACTGACGATAATTCACCCCTCCACTTT	CASSREQTDDNSPLHF
many	TRBV24-1	-	TRBJ1-5	TGTGCCACCAGTAAGAACGGTGAGCCCCAGCATTTT	CATSKNGEPQHF
many	TRBV5-5	-	TRBJ1-1	TGTGCCAGCAACCGGGACTTAAGAAACACTGAAGCTTTCTTT	CASNRDLRNTEAFF
many	TRBV5-1	-	TRBJ2-3	TGCGCCAGCAGCTTTAGCGATGCAGATACGCAGTATTTT	CASSFSDADTQYF
many	TRBV5-1	-	TRBJ1-3	TGCGCCAGCAGCTTAGGGGGACCGGAAAACACCATATATTTT	CASSLGGPENTIYF
many	TRBV6-4	TRBD2	TRBJ2-3	TGTGCCAGCAGTGCGTTTGCGGGGGGGCCGGGCACAGATACGCAGTATTTT	CASSAFAGGPGTDTQYF
many	TRBV12-3/TRBV12-4	-	TRBJ2-1	TGTGCCAGCAGTTTATTGGCGCGGGCCTTGGTCAATGAGCAGTTCTTC	CASSLLARALVNEQFF
many	TRBV12-3/TRBV12-4	-	TRBJ2-2	TGTGCCAGCACCCTGGGCACCGGGGAGCTGTTTTTT	CASTLGTGELFF